This TCR beta chain was observed in a study of T cells after yellow fever vaccination. Points from the study as a whole: Most clones from primary vaccination resurfaced after the booster (approximately 95% CD4, less than 90% CD8).

The CDR3 totals 14 residues. Trimming stripped 1 base from V and 2 bases from J, with 9 bases between. Germline V gene lookup returns CDR1 SGHTA and CDR2 FQGNSA. In this sample, this clonotype turned up a few times. Its matching antigen is unknown. They built TCR cDNA with 5'RACE template switching, a step that put in a universal primer site and UMIs. TCRdb called the 5' RACE reads again in MiXCR, with one record for every CDR3 protein. The sample includes about 74,000 distinct CDR3 sequences, around 7% of them seen just once. This specimen was CD8+ T cells sorted from PBMCs, taken 5 to 6 days after the first yellow fever vaccination. This clonotype was obtained from a man aged 18 to 35 who received the YFV17D yellow fever vaccine. V gene TRBV7-2 combines with J gene TRBJ2-7; tentative D call: TRBD2 (5 bases). The CDR3 nucleotides read TGTGCCAGCAGCTTAGTGAGGGTCACCTACGAGCAGTACTTC. Translating gives CASSLVRVTYEQYF.